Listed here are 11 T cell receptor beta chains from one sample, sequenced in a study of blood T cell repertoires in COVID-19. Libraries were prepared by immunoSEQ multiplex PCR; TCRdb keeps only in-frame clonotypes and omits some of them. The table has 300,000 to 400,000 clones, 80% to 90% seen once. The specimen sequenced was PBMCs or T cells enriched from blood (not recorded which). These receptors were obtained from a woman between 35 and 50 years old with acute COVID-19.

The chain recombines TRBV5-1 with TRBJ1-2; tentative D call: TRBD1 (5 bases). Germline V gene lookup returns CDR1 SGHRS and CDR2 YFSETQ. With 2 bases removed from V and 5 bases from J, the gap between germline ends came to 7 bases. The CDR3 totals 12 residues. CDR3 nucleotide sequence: TGCGCCAGCAGCTTAGGGGTTTATGGCTACACCTTC. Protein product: CASSLGVYGYTF.

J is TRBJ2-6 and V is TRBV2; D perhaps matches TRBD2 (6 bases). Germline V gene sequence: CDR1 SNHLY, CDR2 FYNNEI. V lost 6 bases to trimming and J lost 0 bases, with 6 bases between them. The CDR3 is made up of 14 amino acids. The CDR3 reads CASRRGSGANVLTF. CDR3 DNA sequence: TGTGCCAGCAGGCGGGGCTCTGGGGCCAACGTCCTGACTTTC. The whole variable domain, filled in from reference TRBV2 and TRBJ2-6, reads EPEVTQTPSHQVTQMGQEVILRCVPISNHLYFYWYRQILGQKVEFLVSFYNNEISEKSEIFDDQFSVERPDGSNFTLKIRSTKLEDSAMYFCASRRGSGANVLTFGAGSRLTVL.

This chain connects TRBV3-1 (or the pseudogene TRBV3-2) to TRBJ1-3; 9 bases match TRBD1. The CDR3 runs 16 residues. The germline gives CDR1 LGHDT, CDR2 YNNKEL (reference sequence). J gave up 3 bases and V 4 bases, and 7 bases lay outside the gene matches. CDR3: CASSRRTGDSGNTIYF. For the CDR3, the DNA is TGTGCCAGCAGCCGCCGGACAGGGGACAGTGGAAACACCATATATTTT.

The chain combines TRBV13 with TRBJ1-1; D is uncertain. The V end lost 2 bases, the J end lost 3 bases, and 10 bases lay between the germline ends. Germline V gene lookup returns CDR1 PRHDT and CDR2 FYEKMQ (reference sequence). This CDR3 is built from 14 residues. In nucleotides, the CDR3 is TGTGCCAGCAGCTTATTTTCTCGGGACACTGAAGCTTTCTTT. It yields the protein CASSLFSRDTEAFF.

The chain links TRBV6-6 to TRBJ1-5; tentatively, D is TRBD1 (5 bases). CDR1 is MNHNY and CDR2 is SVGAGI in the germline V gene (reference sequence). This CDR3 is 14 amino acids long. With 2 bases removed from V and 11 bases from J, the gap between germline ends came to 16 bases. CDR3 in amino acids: CASSYGTGLEAQHF. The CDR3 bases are TGTGCCAGCAGTTACGGGACTGGGTTGGAGGCCCAGCATTTT.

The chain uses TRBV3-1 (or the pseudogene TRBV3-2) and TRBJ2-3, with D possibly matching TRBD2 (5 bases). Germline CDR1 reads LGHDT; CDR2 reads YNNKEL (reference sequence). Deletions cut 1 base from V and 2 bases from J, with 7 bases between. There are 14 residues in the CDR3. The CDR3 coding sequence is TGTGCCAGCAGCCAAGCGGGGTACACAGATACGCAGTATTTT. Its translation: CASSQAGYTDTQYF.

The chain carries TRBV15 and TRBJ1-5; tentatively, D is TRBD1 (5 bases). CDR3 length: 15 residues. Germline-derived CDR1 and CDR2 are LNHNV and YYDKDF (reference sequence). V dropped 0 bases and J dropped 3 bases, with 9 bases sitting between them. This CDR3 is CATSRDSGVNQPQHF. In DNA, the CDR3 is TGTGCCACCAGCAGAGATTCGGGGGTCAATCAGCCCCAGCATTTT.

DNA for the CDR3: TGTGCCAGCAGTTACTATACAGGGGCCGGGCCCCAGCATTTT. Its translation is CASSYYTGAGPQHF. This chain links TRBV6-2 or TRBV6-3 with TRBJ1-5; 7 bases are shared with TRBD1. This CDR3 contains 14 residues. The junction had 6 bases not matched to a gene; V was cut back by 1 base and J by 9 bases. Germline V CDR1 and CDR2: MNHEY, SVGEGT.

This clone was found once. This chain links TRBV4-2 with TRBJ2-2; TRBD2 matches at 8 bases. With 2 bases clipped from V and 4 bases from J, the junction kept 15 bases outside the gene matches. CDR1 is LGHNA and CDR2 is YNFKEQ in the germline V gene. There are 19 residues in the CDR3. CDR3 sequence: CASSQLGAGVAGFTGELFF. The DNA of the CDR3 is TGTGCCAGCAGCCAACTAGGGGCCGGAGTAGCGGGATTCACCGGGGAGCTGTTTTTT.

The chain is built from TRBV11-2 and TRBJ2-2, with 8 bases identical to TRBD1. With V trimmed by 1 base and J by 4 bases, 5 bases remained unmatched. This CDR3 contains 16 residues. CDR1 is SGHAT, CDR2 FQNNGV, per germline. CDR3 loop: CASSLGTGRPTGELFF. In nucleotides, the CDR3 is TGTGCCAGCAGCTTAGGGACAGGGCGGCCCACCGGGGAGCTGTTTTTT.

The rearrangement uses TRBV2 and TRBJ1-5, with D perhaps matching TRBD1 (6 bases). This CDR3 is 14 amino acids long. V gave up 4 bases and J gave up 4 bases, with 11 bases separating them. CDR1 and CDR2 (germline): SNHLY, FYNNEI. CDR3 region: CASSGRQGNQPQHF. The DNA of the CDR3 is TGTGCCAGCAGTGGCCGCCAGGGGAATCAGCCCCAGCATTTT.